The sequence of this TCR beta chain was determined in a study of cytomegalovirus exposure and HLA in healthy donors. Data came from immunoSEQ multiplex PCR; TCRdb stores just in-frame clones and leaves some out. In the table there are some 76,000 clones, 94% of which are singletons. The CDR3 length is 17 residues. J was trimmed by 8 bases and V by 2 bases; bases with no gene match: 10. Germline V CDR1 and CDR2: SNHLY, FYNNEI. This clonotype was sampled from a woman in her late teens or twenties in good health and CMV-seronegative. The sample taken for sequencing was PBMCs. The V gene is TRBV2, the J gene TRBJ2-3; 13 bases are a match to TRBD2. The CDR3 loop is CASSETLTSGGARTQYF. CDR3 nucleotide sequence: TGTGCCAGCAGTGAAACCCTAACTAGCGGGGGGGCGCGTACGCAGTATTTT.